This T cell receptor beta chain was profiled in a study of OX40 agonist ivuxolimab in advanced cancers. Study findings and constraints: The study observed clonal expansion of CD4+ and CD8+ blood T cells by week 6 at 0.1 to 3.0 mg/kg.

About this clone itself: Its antigen is as yet unknown.

Measured with immunoSEQ multiplex PCR; TCRdb has only the in-frame clones, and not every one. The sample has some 42,000 clones; under 90% are singletons. The CDR3 totals 15 residues. Trimming shortened V by 0 bases and J by 2 bases, and 9 bases separated the two germline ends. The V and J genes are TRBV5-3 and TRBJ1-3; D is undetermined. TRBV5-3 is recorded as an ORF, its role being uncertain. Sequenced material: CD4+ or CD8+ T cells sorted from blood, taken in a trial of the OX40 agonist ivuxolimab. This sequence was found in an adult with an advanced solid tumor such as melanoma, head and neck, liver or kidney cancer. CDR3 DNA: TGTGCCAGAAGCTTGGCCTTTGGCCCTGGAAACACCATATATTTT. It codes for CARSLAFGPGNTIYF.